This TCR beta chain was obtained from a study of T cells expressing NK-cell markers. Study context: Repertoire data for TCR beta were derived from sorted T cells (CD3+CD56+NKG2C+, CD3+CD56+NKG2C- and CD3+CD56-NKG2C+). Out of eight donors sequenced, seven tested HCMV-seropositive and the remaining one seronegative. The study's findings and limits: HCMV specificity was not established for the expanded NKG2C+ T cell clones.

Note on this clonotype: Its antigen is undetermined.

The CDR3 is 16 amino acids. Germline CDR1 and CDR2: MNHEY and SVGAGI. TCRdb reanalyzed the 5' RACE reads and collapses them to one entry per CDR3 protein, without DNA. The specimen's table records about half a million distinct CDR3 sequences. This TCR was recovered from a woman in her 50s in good health. J is TRBJ2-7 and V is TRBV6-5; TCRdb proposes TRBD2, but this gene call is untestable without DNA. What was sequenced was blood T cells: a sorted CD56 or NKG2C T cell subset, CD4+ or CD8+ T cells, or bulk PBMC T cells (not recorded which). The CDR3 loop reads CASSYSVIASNYEQYF.